These 32 T cell receptor beta chains came from one sample sequenced in a study of cytomegalovirus exposure and HLA in healthy donors. The PCR employed 60 Vbeta primers together with 13 Jbeta primers. Data came from immunoSEQ multiplex PCR; TCRdb stores just in-frame clones and leaves some out. The sample carries some 140,000 clones, 60% to 85% recorded once. Source material: PBMCs. These receptors came from a male donor in good health and CMV-seropositive.

J is TRBJ2-3 and V is TRBV9, with 11 bases that match TRBD2. Unmatched junction bases numbered 1, after V lost 0 bases and J lost 4 bases. CDR3 length equals 15 residues. The germline CDR1 and CDR2 sequences are SGDLS and YYNGEE. CDR3 region: CASSVGGLAADTQYF. CDR3 DNA sequence: TGTGCCAGCAGCGTAGGGGGACTAGCGGCAGATACGCAGTATTTT.

The chain joins TRBV6-1 to TRBJ2-5, with TRBD2 identical over 9 bases. The V and J ends lost 2 bases and 4 bases, in that order; junction bases with no gene match: 5. The CDR3 length is 15 residues. Germline V gene lookup returns CDR1 MNHNS and CDR2 SASEGT. CDR3 nucleotides: TGTGCCAGCAGTGAATACAGCGGGGGGTCAGAGACCCAGTACTTC. Translated, it gives CASSEYSGGSETQYF.

The chain has TRBV5-1 and TRBJ2-7; TRBD2 matches 9 bases. The CDR3 contains 17 residues. J lost 6 bases, V lost 7 bases, and 20 bases had no gene match. Germline V gene lookup returns CDR1 SGHRS and CDR2 YFSETQ. The CDR3 region has the DNA TGCGCCAGCGCCGACGGGGGGCGGGAGGGCCTTCGCGGCGAGCAGTACTTC. Its protein is CASADGGREGLRGEQYF.

V is TRBV6-5 and J is TRBJ1-1; D is ambiguous. Germline CDR1 and CDR2: MNHEY and SVGAGI. The CDR3 loop spans 14 amino acids. Trimming removed 6 bases at V and 1 base at J, with 12 bases between. CDR3 residues: CASSLEGANTEAFF. The CDR3 coding sequence is TGTGCCAGCAGCTTGGAGGGTGCGAACACTGAAGCTTTCTTT.

A single count supports this clone. V is TRBV19 and J is TRBJ2-7; possible D gene TRBD1, 5 bases. The V gene lost 6 bases and the J gene lost 5 bases, with 11 bases spanning the gap. This CDR3 has 12 residues. CDR1 is LNHDA, CDR2 SQIVND, per germline (reference sequence). CDR3 region: CASSAGFHEQYF. CDR3 bases: TGTGCCAGTAGCGCAGGGTTCCACGAGCAGTACTTC.

The V call is TRBV11-2, the J call TRBJ2-3; 10 bases match TRBD2. Germline V gene data show CDR1 as SGHAT and CDR2 as FQNNGV. This CDR3 has 15 amino acids. V shed 5 bases, J shed 3 bases, and the junction held 5 bases outside the gene matches. The CDR3 region is CASSPGLAATDTQYF. CDR3 sequence (DNA): TGTGCCAGCAGCCCCGGACTAGCGGCTACAGATACGCAGTATTTT. Together with reference TRBV11-2 and TRBJ2-3, the CDR3 gives the full variable domain: EAGVAQSPRYKIIEKRQSVAFWCNPISGHATLYWYQQILGQGPKLLIQFQNNGVVDDSQLPKDRFSAERLKGVDSTLKIQPAKLEDSAVYLCASSPGLAATDTQYFGPGTRLTVL.

The V and J genes are TRBV2 and TRBJ1-5; D remains unclear. The germline V gene has CDR1 SNHLY and CDR2 FYNNEI. This CDR3 has 14 amino acids. Trimming took off 2 bases at V and 5 bases at J, with 10 bases between the two ends. CDR3 sequence (DNA): TGTGCCAGCAGTGAATTGGGCCTCCATCAGCCCCAGCATTTT. Protein sequence: CASSELGLHQPQHF.

This rearrangement joins TRBV10-3 to TRBJ1-5; the match to TRBD1 covers 10 bases. Germline trimming cut 6 bases from V and 4 bases from J; bases unmatched to any gene: 3. Germline assignment: CDR1 ENHRY and CDR2 SYGVKD. The CDR3 covers 14 residues. CDR3 coding DNA: TGTGCCATCAGAGGGACAGGGGAGAATCAGCCCCAGCATTTT. Translation: CAIRGTGENQPQHF.

DNA for the CDR3: TGCGCCAGCAGCCAAGACCCGACAGGGTTCACTGAAGCTTTCTTT. The encoded protein is CASSQDPTGFTEAFF. The gene calls are TRBV4-1 and TRBJ1-1; 7 bases agree with TRBD1. The CDR3 has 15 amino acids. Germline V lookup: CDR1 MGHRA, CDR2 YSYEKL. The trim removed 0 bases at V and 4 bases at J, leaving 5 bases unmatched.

Of note for this clone: The junction departs from germline at one end; a sequencing error may be responsible. CDR3 nucleotides: TGTTCCAGCAGCCTGGGACTCCACAGGGGCTCCTACGAGCAGTACTTC. Translating gives CSSSLGLHRGSYEQYF. The chain recombines TRBV7-9 with TRBJ2-7; D is possibly TRBD1 (7 bases). Germline V lookup: CDR1 SEHNR, CDR2 FQNEAQ (reference sequence). This CDR3 comprises 16 residues. The whole variable domain, filled in from reference TRBV7-9 and TRBJ2-7, reads DTGVSQNPRHKITKRGQNVTFRCDPISEHNRLYWYRQTLGQGPEFLTYFQNEAQLEKSRLLSDRFSAERPKGSFSTLEIQRTEQGDSAMYLCSSSLGLHRGSYEQYFGPGTRLTVT.

This clone was recorded a few times. Written as DNA, the CDR3 is TGTGCCAGCACCCGGAACGGGGAGGGTGGGTACGAGCAGTACTTC. It yields the protein CASTRNGEGGYEQYF. The V and J genes are TRBV2 and TRBJ2-7; 7 bases fit TRBD2. The V and J ends lost 7 bases and 4 bases, in that order; junction bases with no gene match: 13. Germline V gives CDR1 SNHLY, CDR2 FYNNEI. The CDR3 runs 15 residues.

CDR3 in DNA: TGTGCCAGCAGCTTAGATCAGTACTCTGGAAACACCATATATTTT. It specifies CASSLDQYSGNTIYF. The chain couples TRBV7-2 to TRBJ1-3; D not certain. The CDR3 runs 15 residues. The V and J ends lost 1 base and 0 bases respectively, with 7 bases between them. Germline values: CDR1 SGHTA, CDR2 FQGNSA. Full variable domain (remainder filled in from reference TRBV7-2 and TRBJ1-3): GAGVSQSPSNKVTEKGKDVELRCDPISGHTALYWYRQSLGQGLEFLIYFQGNSAPDKSGLPSDRFSAERTGGSVSTLTIQRTQQEDSAVYLCASSLDQYSGNTIYFGEGSWLTVV.

The J gene is TRBJ2-5, the V gene TRBV7-9, with D uncertain. The end of the DNA fits TRBJ2-7 better, so the J call may be wrong. Germline V gene sequence: CDR1 SEHNR, CDR2 FQNEAQ (reference sequence). CDR3 length: 14 residues. The CDR3 coding sequence is TGTGCCAGCAGCTTAGGGCCACAGACCTACGAGCAGTACTTC. Its translation is CASSLGPQTYEQYF.

The rearrangement joins TRBV7-9 to TRBJ2-5; 11 nucleotides agree with TRBD2. The CDR3 contains 16 residues. Germline trimming cut 5 bases from V and 1 base from J; bases unmatched to any gene: 6. Germline CDR1 reads SEHNR; CDR2 reads FQNEAQ (reference sequence). The CDR3 here is CASSPGTSGPQETQYF. DNA of the CDR3: TGTGCCAGCAGCCCAGGGACTAGCGGTCCCCAAGAGACCCAGTACTTC.

The gene calls are TRBV7-9 and TRBJ1-2; a possible D gene is TRBD1 (6 bases). V gave up 2 bases and J gave up 7 bases, with 11 bases separating them. Germline V gene sequence: CDR1 SEHNR, CDR2 FQNEAQ (reference sequence). CDR3 size: 13 residues. The CDR3 nucleotides are TGTGCCAGCAGCTTACAGGGACACGGTGGCTACACCTTC. It encodes CASSLQGHGGYTF.

The rearrangement uses TRBV18 and TRBJ2-5; D perhaps matches TRBD2 (6 bases). CDR3 length equals 15 residues. V was trimmed by 3 bases and J by 2 bases, leaving 13 bases between them. Germline V lookup: CDR1 KGHSH, CDR2 LQKENI. The CDR3 coding sequence is TGTGCCAGCTCACCCCCGGGAGTGGTACAAGAGACCCAGTACTTC. Protein product: CASSPPGVVQETQYF.

The chain employs TRBV10-3 and TRBJ2-5; maybe TRBD1 (5 bases). Matching the DNA end better, TRBJ2-7 makes the J call doubtful. CDR3 length: 16 amino acids. Looked up from germline, CDR1 is ENHRY and CDR2 is SYGVKD. The CDR3 reads CAISDRGRARFYEQYF. CDR3 in DNA: TGTGCCATCAGTGATAGGGGCAGGGCCAGGTTCTACGAGCAGTACTTC.

CDR3 in DNA: TGTGCCAGCAGTCAAGGGGTCACAACCTACGAGCAGTACTTC. Residues: CASSQGVTTYEQYF. This rearrangement joins TRBV7-8 to TRBJ2-7; tentatively, D is TRBD1 (5 bases). V dropped 6 bases and J dropped 2 bases, with 14 bases sitting between them. The CDR3 contains 14 residues. CDR1 is SGHVS, CDR2 FQNEAQ, per germline.

On this clone itself: An end of the junction does not agree with germline; a read error may underlie this. This chain links TRBV10-3 with TRBJ1-5, with D unresolved. The CDR3 sequence is 15 residues long. The germline gives CDR1 ENHRY, CDR2 SYGVKD. In DNA form, the CDR3 reads TGTGCCAGCAGTGATGTCGGGGAAGGCAATCAGCCCCAGCATTTT. Residues: CASSDVGEGNQPQHF.

V usage is TRBV6-4 and J usage is TRBJ2-1, with 8 bases matching TRBD2. V was clipped by 5 bases and J by 3 bases; unmatched bases: 6. The CDR3 is made up of 15 amino acids. Germline values: CDR1 MRHNA, CDR2 SNTAGT. This CDR3 is CASSPTSGHYNEQFF. CDR3 sequence (DNA): TGTGCCAGCAGTCCCACTAGCGGCCACTACAATGAGCAGTTCTTC.

The genes are TRBV19 and TRBJ2-3, with 8 bases that match TRBD2. CDR3 length: 15 residues. The J segment lost 1 base and the V segment lost 3 bases, leaving 3 bases of the junction unmatched. Germline V lookup: CDR1 LNHDA, CDR2 SQIVND (reference sequence). The CDR3 DNA reads TGTGCCAGTAGTATCATGCGGGGGGGCACAGATACGCAGTATTTT. Translating it yields CASSIMRGGTDTQYF.

The chain employs TRBV2 and TRBJ2-3; D perhaps matches TRBD1 (5 bases). Germline V CDR1 and CDR2: SNHLY, FYNNEI. The V and J ends lost 3 bases and 2 bases respectively, with 6 bases between them. CDR3 length: 13 amino acids. The CDR3 here is CASSDRDTDTQYF. CDR3 nucleotide sequence: TGTGCCAGCAGTGACAGGGACACAGATACGCAGTATTTT.

V usage is TRBV4-1 and J usage is TRBJ2-5, with 10 bases matching TRBD2. In germline, CDR1 is MGHRA, CDR2 YSYEKL. V shed 4 bases, J shed 5 bases, and the junction held 10 bases outside the gene matches. This CDR3 region has 16 residues. Here the CDR3 reads CASSLGLAAMGETQYF. CDR3 coding DNA: TGCGCCAGCAGCCTTGGACTAGCGGCAATGGGGGAGACCCAGTACTTC.

V gene TRBV27 combines with J gene TRBJ1-5; tentatively, D is TRBD1 (6 bases). Germline V gives CDR1 MNHEY, CDR2 SMNVEV (reference sequence). Trimming shortened V by 4 bases and J by 3 bases, and 19 bases separated the two germline ends. The CDR3 has 17 amino acids. CDR3 nucleotide sequence: TGTGCCAGCAGTTCCGGGGGGCAGGGGAGGAACAATCAGCCCCAGCATTTT. Protein sequence: CASSSGGQGRNNQPQHF.

The rearrangement uses TRBV27 and TRBJ1-5, with 8 bases lining up with TRBD1. The germline V gene has CDR1 MNHEY and CDR2 SMNVEV (reference sequence). The CDR3 loop spans 14 amino acids. The J segment lost 3 bases and the V segment lost 5 bases, leaving 3 bases of the junction unmatched. Here the CDR3 reads CASSMTGDNQPQHF. The CDR3, as DNA: TGTGCCAGCAGTATGACAGGGGACAATCAGCCCCAGCATTTT.

This clone was seen only a few times. Here the CDR3 reads CASSITGAYEQYF. For the CDR3, the DNA is TGTGCCAGTAGTATCACAGGGGCCTACGAGCAGTACTTC. The V call is TRBV19, the J call TRBJ2-7; TRBD1 matches 7 bases. Trimming cost V 3 bases and J 2 bases; bases outside gene matches: 1. Germline V gene data show CDR1 as LNHDA and CDR2 as SQIVND (reference sequence). CDR3 length: 13 residues. Full variable domain (rest looked up from reference TRBV19 and TRBJ2-7): DGGITQSPKYLFRKEGQNVTLSCEQNLNHDAMYWYRQDPGQGLRLIYYSQIVNDFQKGDIAEGYSVSREKKESFPLTVTSAQKNPTAFYLCASSITGAYEQYFGPGTRLTVT.

The rearrangement joins TRBV28 to TRBJ2-3, with 16 bases identical to TRBD2. The CDR3 covers 18 residues. Germline trimming cut 6 bases from V and 4 bases from J; bases unmatched to any gene: 10. Germline values: CDR1 MDHEN, CDR2 SYDVKM. CDR3: CASSSRGLAGGQADTQYF. In DNA form, the CDR3 reads TGTGCCAGCAGCTCCCGGGGACTAGCGGGAGGGCAAGCAGATACGCAGTATTTT.

This sequence joins TRBV7-3 and TRBJ2-6; D unresolved. This CDR3 comprises 14 residues. Germline CDR1 is SGHTA and CDR2 is FQGTGA. V was pared by 5 bases and J by 4 bases, with 9 bases between. The CDR3 DNA follows: TGTGCCAGCAGCCCGTTTTCCGGGGCCAACGTCCTGACTTTC. This codes for CASSPFSGANVLTF.

The J gene is TRBJ2-1, the V gene TRBV13; possibly TRBD1 for D (5 bases). The germline V and J ends were trimmed by 1 base and 3 bases, with 7 bases remaining between them. The CDR3 sequence is 14 residues long. Germline CDR1 PRHDT, CDR2 FYEKMQ (reference sequence). The CDR3 reads CASSLARDYNEQFF. The CDR3 coding sequence is TGTGCCAGCAGCTTAGCCAGGGACTACAATGAGCAGTTCTTC.

The rearrangement joins TRBV5-6 to TRBJ2-5; 9 bases align to TRBD1. The DNA end favors TRBJ2-7, so the J call may be wrong. CDR1 is SGHDT and CDR2 is YYEEEE in the germline V gene. This CDR3 has 13 residues. The chain's CDR3 is CASSWTGAYEQYF. CDR3 DNA: TGTGCCAGCAGCTGGACAGGGGCCTACGAGCAGTACTTC.

V and J are TRBV5-1 and TRBJ2-5; 8 nucleotides line up with TRBD2. This CDR3 is built from 15 residues. Germline V CDR1 and CDR2: SGHRS, YFSETQ. V shed 3 bases and J 2 bases; nucleotides not matched to a gene: 6. CDR3 DNA: TGCGCCAGCAGCTCCGGGGGGGCAGATCAAGAGACCCAGTACTTC. It yields the protein CASSSGGADQETQYF.

This clone has more than one count but fewer than ten. The V gene is TRBV10-1, the J gene TRBJ1-5; possibly TRBD1 for D (6 bases). There are 15 residues in the CDR3. Germline V lookup: CDR1 WNHNN, CDR2 SYGVQD (reference sequence). Trimming removed 8 bases at V and 2 bases at J, with 16 bases between. CDR3 DNA: TGCGCCAGCGGTTCCGACAGGATCGGCAATCAGCCCCAGCATTTT. Translation gives CASGSDRIGNQPQHF.